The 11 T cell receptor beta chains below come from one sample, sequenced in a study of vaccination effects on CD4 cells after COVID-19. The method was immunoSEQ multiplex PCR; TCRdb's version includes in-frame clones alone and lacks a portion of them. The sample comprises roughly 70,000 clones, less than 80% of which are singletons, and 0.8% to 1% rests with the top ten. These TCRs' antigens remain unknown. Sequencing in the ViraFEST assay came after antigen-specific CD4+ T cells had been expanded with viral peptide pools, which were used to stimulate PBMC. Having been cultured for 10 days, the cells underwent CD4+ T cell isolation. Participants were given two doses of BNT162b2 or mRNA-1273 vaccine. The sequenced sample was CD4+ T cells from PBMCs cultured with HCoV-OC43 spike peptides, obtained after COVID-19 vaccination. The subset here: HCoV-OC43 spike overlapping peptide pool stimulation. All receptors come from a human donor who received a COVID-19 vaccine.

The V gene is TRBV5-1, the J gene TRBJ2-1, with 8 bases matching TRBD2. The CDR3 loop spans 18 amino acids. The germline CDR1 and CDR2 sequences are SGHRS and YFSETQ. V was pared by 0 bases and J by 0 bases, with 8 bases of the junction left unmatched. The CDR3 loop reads CASSLGGSGGVSYNEQFF. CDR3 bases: TGCGCCAGCAGCTTGGGAGGATCCGGGGGGGTCTCCTACAATGAGCAGTTCTTC.

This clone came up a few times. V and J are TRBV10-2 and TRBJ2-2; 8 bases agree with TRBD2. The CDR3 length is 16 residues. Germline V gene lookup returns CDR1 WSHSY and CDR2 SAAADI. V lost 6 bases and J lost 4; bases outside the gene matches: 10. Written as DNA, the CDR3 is TGCGCCAGCAGGCGGCAAGCGGGGGCCCCCACCGGGGAGCTGTTTTTT. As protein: CASRRQAGAPTGELFF.

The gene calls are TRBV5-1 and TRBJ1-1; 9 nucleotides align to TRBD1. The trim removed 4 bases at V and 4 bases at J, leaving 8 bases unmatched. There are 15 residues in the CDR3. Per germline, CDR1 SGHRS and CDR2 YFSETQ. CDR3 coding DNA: TGCGCCAGCAGCGTACAGGGGGCGGAGGGCACTGAAGCTTTCTTT. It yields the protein CASSVQGAEGTEAFF.

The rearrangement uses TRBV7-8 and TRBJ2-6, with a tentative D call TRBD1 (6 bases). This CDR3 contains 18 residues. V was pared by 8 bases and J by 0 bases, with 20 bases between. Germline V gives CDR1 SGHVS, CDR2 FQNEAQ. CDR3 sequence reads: CASQLIHRQVSGANVLTF. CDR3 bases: TGTGCCAGCCAGCTTATCCACAGACAGGTCTCTGGGGCCAACGTCCTGACTTTC. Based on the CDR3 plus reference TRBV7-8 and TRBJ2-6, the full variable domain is GAGVSQSPRYKVAKRGQDVALRCDPISGHVSLFWYQQALGQGPEFLTYFQNEAQLDKSGLPSDRFFAERPEGSVSTLKIQRTQQEDSAVYLCASQLIHRQVSGANVLTFGAGSRLTVL.

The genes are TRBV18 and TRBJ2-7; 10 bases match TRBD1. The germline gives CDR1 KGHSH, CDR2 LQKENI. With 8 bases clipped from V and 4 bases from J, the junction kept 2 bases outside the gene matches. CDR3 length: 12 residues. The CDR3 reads CASPDRGYEQYV. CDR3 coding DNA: TGTGCCAGCCCGGACAGGGGGTACGAGCAGTACGTC.

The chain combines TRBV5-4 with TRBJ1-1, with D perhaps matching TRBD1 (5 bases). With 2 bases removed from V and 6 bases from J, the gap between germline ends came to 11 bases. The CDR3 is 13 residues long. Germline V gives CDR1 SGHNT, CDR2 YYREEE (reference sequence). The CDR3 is CASSFTRGSEAFF. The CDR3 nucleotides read TGTGCCAGCAGCTTTACTCGGGGCTCTGAAGCTTTCTTT.

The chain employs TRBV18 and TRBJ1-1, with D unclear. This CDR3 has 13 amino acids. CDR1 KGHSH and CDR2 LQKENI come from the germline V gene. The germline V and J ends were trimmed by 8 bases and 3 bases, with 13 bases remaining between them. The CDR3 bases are TGTGCCAGCCGGGTGGGGAGGGACACTGAAGCTTTCTTT. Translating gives CASRVGRDTEAFF. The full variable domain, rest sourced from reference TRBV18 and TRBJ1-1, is NAGVMQNPRHLVRRRGQEARLRCSPMKGHSHVYWYRQLPEEGLKFMVYLQKENIIDESGMPKERFSAEFPKEGPSILRIQQVVRGDSAAYFCASRVGRDTEAFFGQGTRLTVV.

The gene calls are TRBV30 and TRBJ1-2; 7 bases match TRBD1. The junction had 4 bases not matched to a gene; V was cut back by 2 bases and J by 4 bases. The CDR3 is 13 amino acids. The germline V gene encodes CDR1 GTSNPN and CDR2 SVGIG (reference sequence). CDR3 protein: CAWSPRDSYGYTF. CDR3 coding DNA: TGTGCCTGGAGTCCCCGGGACAGCTATGGCTACACCTTC.

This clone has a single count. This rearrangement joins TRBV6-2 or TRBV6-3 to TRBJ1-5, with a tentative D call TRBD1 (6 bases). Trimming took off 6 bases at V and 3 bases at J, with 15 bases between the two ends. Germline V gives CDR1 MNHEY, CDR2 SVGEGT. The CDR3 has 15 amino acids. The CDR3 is CASSQTGKDNQPQHF. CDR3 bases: TGTGCCAGCAGCCAAACAGGGAAGGACAATCAGCCCCAGCATTTT.

The CDR3 sequence is CASSLVGQGNTEAFF. DNA of the CDR3: TGTGCCAGCAGCTTAGTGGGACAGGGGAACACTGAAGCTTTCTTT. The V gene is TRBV7-3, the J gene TRBJ1-1; TRBD1 agrees at 9 bases. The junction had 2 bases not matched to a gene; V was cut back by 2 bases and J by 1 base. Germline CDR1 reads SGHTA; CDR2 reads FQGTGA. CDR3 length: 15 amino acids.

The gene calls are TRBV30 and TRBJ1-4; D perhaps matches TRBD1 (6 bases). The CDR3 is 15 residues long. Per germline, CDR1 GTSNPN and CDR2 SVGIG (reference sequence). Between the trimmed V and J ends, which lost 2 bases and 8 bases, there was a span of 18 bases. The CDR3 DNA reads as TGTGCCTGGAGTAAAGGGTGGGGGCTGGGAGAAAAACTGTTTTTT. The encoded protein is CAWSKGWGLGEKLFF.